This TCR beta chain was sequenced for a study of identical twins (dated by TCRdb to 2016 to 2018). Study-wide context: To test whether fetal clonotypes persist, the study used deep sequencing on TCR alpha and beta repertoires from monozygotic twins, unrelated adults of various ages, and cord blood. To rule out contamination, replicate twin experiments were performed at different times with different library preparation protocols.

The CDR3, cysteine through phenylalanine, is 12 amino acids long. Only CDR3 DNA is held: 36 bases, read in frame from base 1. The germline V gene supplies CDR1 SGHAT and CDR2 FQNNGV. The junction carries 8 bases between V and J, which are trimmed by 3 bases and 8 bases respectively. The library was produced with 5' RACE. Sequencing was performed on an Illumina HiSeq 2000. A universal primer binding site was added through template switching, and the final cDNA carried a unique molecular identifier so that TCR cDNA molecules could be counted accurately. Specific primers in the conserved constant-segment region were used to synthesize first-strand cDNA for TCR alpha and beta chains. To control for contamination, each cDNA library was double barcoded with a SMART-Mk sample barcode plus Illumina barcodes. TruSeq adapter sequences along with Illumina sample barcodes were introduced in two successive PCR steps. Sequencing of the TCR alpha and beta cDNA libraries was done on the Illumina HiSeq platform using custom primers. As for the original processing: Raw reads were processed with MiGEC to extract unique molecular identifiers, and MiXCR was used to determine CDR3 positions. For each individual, recombination models were inferred using an EM algorithm with the repgenHMM and IGoR tools. The tcR package in R was used for shared clonotype analysis, with sharing normalized by the product of cloneset sizes. Out-of-frame nonproductive sequences were analyzed to study raw recombination free of thymic and clonal selection effects. TCRdb redid the processing of the public reads, applying fastp at Q25 and MiXCR, and retained in-frame beta chains. Duplicate CDR3 protein sequences are folded into a single record with the most common DNA and genes. These V and J calls originate from TCRdb's pipeline instead of the authors' own analysis. Counted in this sample were 350,000 to 450,000 distinct CDR3 sequences; 15% to 20% of them appeared once. 9.5% to 15% of the sample goes to the ten largest clones.

The table lists this clonotype with a few counts. Its recognized antigen is unknown. The sample holds no much larger clone one base away, and base qualities are not on file. Only healthy Caucasian donors were included. The researchers also sequenced three unrelated adults who were not twins: a male aged 18 to 30, a male aged 50 to 59, and a female aged 50 to 59. Using Miltenyi CD45RO+ enrichment and human naive T-cell isolation kits, memory (CD45RO+) and naive T cells were isolated from PBMC. The study at large found these results: Fewer insertions were carried by abundant cord blood beta clonotypes, a similar but weaker trend appeared in young adult naive repertoires, and no such trend appeared in memory repertoires. Compared with coincidental sharing between unrelated individuals, out-of-frame TCR alpha sequences shared between twins showed an excess of sequences with low generation probability. Conclusions relied on cross-sectional statistical analysis, since the same donors could not be followed over many years. In monozygotic twins, recombination models systematically underestimated out-of-frame TCR alpha sharing, but the models matched the sharing seen between unrelated individuals. Invariant T cells such as MAIT and iNKT could partly confound zero-insertion analyses, though diverse VJ usage argued against this for most clonotypes. The excess sharing between twins in beta out-of-frame sequences was weaker because fewer shared sequences reduced the signal-to-noise ratio.

The source of this sequence is a man aged 50 to 59 in good health. The sequencing sample was made of naive T cells sorted from blood. The sample's cell subset or site label, in plain terms: cells isolated with a human naive T-cell isolation kit. The sequence joins TRBV11-2 to TRBJ2-1; the D gene assignment is ambiguous. At the DNA level, the sequence is TGTGCCAGCAGCTTCTTGGACGATGAGCAGTTCTTC. Translated, it reads CASSFLDDEQFF.